The clone carrying this T cell receptor beta chain has a count of ten or more. From RNA transcripts, TCR beta CDR3 regions were amplified. Using the HTBI primer set, a first-round RT-PCR was run on the TCR CDR3. TCRdb redid the calling of the multiplex PCR reads with MiXCR, one entry per CDR3 protein. The sample has 350,000 to 450,000 distinct CDR3 sequences; around 14% are singletons. V trimming: 8 bases; J trimming: 6 bases; junction bases outside the gene matches: 24. The V gene's germline CDR1 is WNHNN and CDR2 SYGVQD (reference sequence). This CDR3 has 19 residues. The data were taken from a study of T cells in Graves' hyperthyroidism and ophthalmopathy.

The chain couples TRBV10-1 to TRBJ2-2; 7 bases agree with TRBD1. The sample taken for sequencing was blood. The sequence came from a woman aged 55-69 years with Graves' hyperthyroidism. The CDR3 spells CASSSVRGEGGFYAGELFF. In nucleotides, the CDR3 is TGCGCCAGCTCCTCTGTGCGCGGTGAAGGGGGCTTTTACGCCGGGGAGCTGTTTTTT.